This T cell receptor beta chain was observed in a study of T cells after yellow fever vaccination (dated by TCRdb to between 2018 and 2020). As for the study more broadly: The SMART-Seq v4 Ultra Low Input RNA kit was used to prepare libraries from fractions with low cell numbers. To track T-cell clones before and after primary and booster YFV17D yellow fever vaccination, bulk TCR alpha and beta repertoires were sequenced longitudinally. Two healthy male donors made up the cohort, one aged 18 to 30 years and the other aged 30 to 40 years. Blood was drawn at multiple timepoints before and after primary and secondary immunization, with bulk PBMC replicates and cell subsets isolated.

The label giving this sample's treatment or condition can be read as: live attenuated yellow fever vaccine strain. Two biological replicates of bulk PBMCs were collected at each blood-draw timepoint. A standard Ficoll-Paque protocol was used to isolate PBMCs from peripheral blood. RNA was extracted with TriZol from bulk PBMCs, CD4 and CD8 fractions, and dextramer-positive and dextramer-negative fractions. This clonotype was seen a handful of times. Its antigen remains unidentified. Base qualities are not at hand, and no much larger clone is one base apart. Summary of the overall study and its limitations: A small fraction of clonotypes appeared in both the CD4 and CD8 compartments, likely as a result of convergent recombination. Because abundant contaminating clonotypes from the bulk population could be contained in FACS-sorted repertoires, computational filtering was required. After the booster, most of the clones that had expanded following primary vaccination were detected again (just under 97% of CD4 and roughly 90% of CD8), which suggests that memory was broadly maintained. The study included only a couple of donors, which limits how far the findings can be generalized. The secondary T-cell response was weaker than the primary response but faster, peaking on day 5 instead of day 15.

TCR cDNA was made using 5'RACE template switching, a step that added a universal primer site and unique molecular identifiers. cDNA synthesis was primed from both the TCR alpha and TCR beta constant segments. Library amplification involved two PCR steps, and the second step added sample barcodes and sequencing adapters. Libraries were sequenced on Illumina HiSeq 2500 (2x100 bp) or NovaSeq (2x150 bp). On the study's bioinformatics: MIGEC handled demultiplexing of reads and collapsing into UMI consensus sequences, while MiXCR performed V(D)J alignment. Vaccine-responding clonotypes were identified with edgeR using replicate PBMC samples, with FDR below 0.01 and a log2 fold change above 5 up to day 15 being required. Each bulk clonotype received a CD4 or CD8 identity based on whether the sequenced CD4 or CD8 repertoire contained that clonotype at higher abundance. The public reads were reanalyzed by TCRdb: fastp trimming at Q25, MiXCR alignment, in-frame beta chains only. Rows with one shared CDR3 protein collapse into an entry with the most common genes and DNA. The V and J calls reflect TCRdb's pipeline rather than the authors' work. This sample has hundreds of thousands of distinct CDR3 sequences in its table, and approximately 12% of those were observed once. Over 12% of the sample goes to the ten largest clones.

The sequences come from PBMCs, collected on the day of the yellow fever booster vaccination. This TCR came from a man younger than 40 who received the YFV17D yellow fever vaccine.

The CDR3 reads CSGVVLGGEKLFF. Read as DNA, the sequence is TGCAGTGGAGTGGTGTTGGGTGGTGAAAAACTGTTTTTT. The sequence links TRBV20-1 to TRBJ1-4; the D gene assignment is ambiguous. CDR1 and CDR2 (DFQATT, SNEGSKA) derive from the germline V gene (reference sequence). The CDR3, from cysteine to phenylalanine, totals 13 residues. The kept DNA is CDR3 alone, 39 bases in frame from the first base. Trimming removed 7 bases from V and 7 bases from J, leaving 16 bases between the germline ends.